Included here is one TCR beta chain sequence, with context. Germline V CDR1 and CDR2: LGHNT, FRNRAP. Trimming cost V 4 bases and J 0 bases, with 10 bases left between them. CDR3 length: 15 residues. The study ran its PCR with 60 Vbeta and 13 Jbeta primers. Assay used: immunoSEQ multiplex PCR; TCRdb lists only in-frame clones, some missing. This sample has 250,000 to 300,000 clones, with roughly 81% found just once. This record belongs to a study of cytomegalovirus exposure and HLA in healthy donors. In the study overall: Among 150 million to 200 million T cells, an earlier analysis found about 110 million unique TCR beta sequences.

The origin of this receptor is a woman in her thirties or forties in good health and CMV-seropositive. Sequencing was carried out using PBMCs. The gene calls are TRBV12-5 and TRBJ2-1; D may be TRBD2 (5 bases). CDR3 loop: CASGSGKSSYNEQFF. The CDR3 DNA follows: TGTGCTAGTGGTTCCGGGAAGAGCTCCTACAATGAGCAGTTCTTC.